This T cell receptor (beta chain) was obtained from a study of CD8+ T cells in alopecia areata. Background on the study: Treated patients received severity scores based on the percentage of scalp area affected.

From germline, CDR1 is SQVTM and CDR2 ANQGSEA. The V end lost 6 bases, the J end lost 6 bases, and 12 bases lay between the germline ends. The CDR3 totals 11 residues. Treatment reported: oral pan-JAK inhibitor, 5-10 mg twice daily. Following RNA extraction, reverse transcription yielded cDNA that acted as the sequencing template. The method was immunoSEQ multiplex PCR; TCRdb's version includes in-frame clones alone and lacks a portion of them. The sample yields approximately 200,000 clones, around 60% seen once. The chain employs TRBV29-1 and TRBJ2-7; maybe TRBD1 (5 bases). The receptor was derived from a human donor with alopecia areata. The specimen comprised CD4+ T cells sorted from blood, sampled at week 4, from a patient treated with tofacitinib. The CDR3 nucleotides read TGCAGCGTCAGGGCCGGGCCCGAGCAGTACTTC. Protein: CSVRAGPEQYF.